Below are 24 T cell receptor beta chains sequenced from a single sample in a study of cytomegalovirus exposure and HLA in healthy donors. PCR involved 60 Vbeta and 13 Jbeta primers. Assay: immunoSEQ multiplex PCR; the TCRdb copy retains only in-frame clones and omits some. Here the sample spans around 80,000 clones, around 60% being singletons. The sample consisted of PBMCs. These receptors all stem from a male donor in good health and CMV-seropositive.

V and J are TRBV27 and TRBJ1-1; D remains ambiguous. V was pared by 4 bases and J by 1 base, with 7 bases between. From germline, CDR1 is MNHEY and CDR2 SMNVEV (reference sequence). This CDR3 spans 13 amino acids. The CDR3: CASSSTRNTEAFF. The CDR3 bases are TGTGCCAGCAGTTCGACACGGAACACTGAAGCTTTCTTT.

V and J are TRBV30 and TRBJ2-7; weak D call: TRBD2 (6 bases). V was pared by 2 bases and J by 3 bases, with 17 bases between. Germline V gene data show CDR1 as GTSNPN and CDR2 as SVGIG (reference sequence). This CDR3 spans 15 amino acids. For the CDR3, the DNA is TGTGCCTGGAGTACGGGGGTACCGTTCCTCTACGAGCAGTACTTC. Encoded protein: CAWSTGVPFLYEQYF.

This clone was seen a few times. The CDR3 protein is CASSQDLQGNEKLFF. CDR3 in DNA: TGTGCCAGCAGCCAAGATCTACAGGGGAATGAAAAACTGTTTTTT. The chain recombines TRBV4-2 with TRBJ1-4; 7 nucleotides agree with TRBD1. V shed 0 bases and J 5 bases; nucleotides not matched to a gene: 3. CDR1 and CDR2 from the germline V gene are LGHNA and YNFKEQ. The CDR3 length is 15 residues.

CDR3 amino acids: CASSEAQGGLPWAFF. CDR3 DNA: TGTGCCAGCAGTGAAGCGCAGGGTGGCCTTCCATGGGCTTTCTTT. This rearrangement joins TRBV6-1 to TRBJ1-1; D is perhaps TRBD1 (5 bases). The V end was cut by 0 bases, the J end by 11 bases, with 19 bases between. The length of the CDR3 is 15 residues. Germline CDR1 is MNHNS and CDR2 is SASEGT.

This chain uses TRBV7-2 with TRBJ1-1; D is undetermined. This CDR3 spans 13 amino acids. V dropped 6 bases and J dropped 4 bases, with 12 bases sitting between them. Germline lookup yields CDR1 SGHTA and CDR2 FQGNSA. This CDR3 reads CASRPPRTTEAFF. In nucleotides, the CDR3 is TGTGCCAGCAGACCTCCTAGAACCACTGAAGCTTTCTTT. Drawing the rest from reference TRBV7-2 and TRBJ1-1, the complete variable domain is GAGVSQSPSNKVTEKGKDVELRCDPISGHTALYWYRQSLGQGLEFLIYFQGNSAPDKSGLPSDRFSAERTGGSVSTLTIQRTQQEDSAVYLCASRPPRTTEAFFGQGTRLTVV.

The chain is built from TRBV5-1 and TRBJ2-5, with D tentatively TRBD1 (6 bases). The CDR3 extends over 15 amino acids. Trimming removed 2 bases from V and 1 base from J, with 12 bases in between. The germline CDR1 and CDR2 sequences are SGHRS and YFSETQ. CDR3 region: CASSLTGSPQETQYF. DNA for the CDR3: TGCGCCAGCAGCTTAACAGGGTCGCCCCAAGAGACCCAGTACTTC.

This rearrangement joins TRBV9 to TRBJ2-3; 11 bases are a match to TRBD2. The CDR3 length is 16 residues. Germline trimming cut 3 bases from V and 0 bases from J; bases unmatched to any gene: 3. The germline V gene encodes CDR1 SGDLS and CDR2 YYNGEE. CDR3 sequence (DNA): TGTGCCAGCAGCGGACGACTAGCGGGGAGCACAGATACGCAGTATTTT. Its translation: CASSGRLAGSTDTQYF.

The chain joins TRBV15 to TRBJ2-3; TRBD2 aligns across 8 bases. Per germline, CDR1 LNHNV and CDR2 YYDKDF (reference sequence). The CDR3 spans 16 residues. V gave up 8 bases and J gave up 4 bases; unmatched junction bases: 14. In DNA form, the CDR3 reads TGTGCCACCCTCCCTGGTCGGAGCGGGGGAGCAGATACGCAGTATTTT. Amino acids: CATLPGRSGGADTQYF. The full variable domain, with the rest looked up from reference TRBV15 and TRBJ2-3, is DAMVIQNPRYQVTQFGKPVTLSCSQTLNHNVMYWYQQKSSQAPKLLFHYYDKDFNNEADTPDNFQSRRPNTSFCFLDIRSPGLGDTAMYLCATLPGRSGGADTQYFGPGTRLTVL.

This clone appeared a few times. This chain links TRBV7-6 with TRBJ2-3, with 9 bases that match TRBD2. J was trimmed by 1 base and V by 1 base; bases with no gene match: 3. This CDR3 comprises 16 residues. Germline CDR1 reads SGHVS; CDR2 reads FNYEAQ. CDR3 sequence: CASSLVTSGGTDTQYF. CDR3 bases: TGTGCCAGCAGCTTAGTGACTAGCGGAGGCACAGATACGCAGTATTTT.

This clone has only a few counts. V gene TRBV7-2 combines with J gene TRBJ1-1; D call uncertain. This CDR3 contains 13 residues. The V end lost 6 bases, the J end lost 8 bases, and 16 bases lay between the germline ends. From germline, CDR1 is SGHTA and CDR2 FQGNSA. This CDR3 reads CASSPDALLEAFF. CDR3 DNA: TGTGCCAGCAGTCCTGACGCCCTACTAGAAGCTTTCTTT.

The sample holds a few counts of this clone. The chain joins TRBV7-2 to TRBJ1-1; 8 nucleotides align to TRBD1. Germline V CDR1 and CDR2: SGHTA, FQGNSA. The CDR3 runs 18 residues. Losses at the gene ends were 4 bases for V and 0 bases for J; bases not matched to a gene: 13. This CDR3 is CASSWGVRGPKMNTEAFF. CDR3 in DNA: TGTGCCAGCAGCTGGGGGGTCAGGGGGCCCAAAATGAACACTGAAGCTTTCTTT.

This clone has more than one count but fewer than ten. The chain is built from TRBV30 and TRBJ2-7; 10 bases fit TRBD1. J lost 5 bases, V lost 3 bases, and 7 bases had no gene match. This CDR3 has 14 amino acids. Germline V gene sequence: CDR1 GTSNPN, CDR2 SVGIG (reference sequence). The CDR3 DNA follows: TGTGCCTGGAGAGCCGGGACAGGGGCCCACGAGCAGTACTTC. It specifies CAWRAGTGAHEQYF.

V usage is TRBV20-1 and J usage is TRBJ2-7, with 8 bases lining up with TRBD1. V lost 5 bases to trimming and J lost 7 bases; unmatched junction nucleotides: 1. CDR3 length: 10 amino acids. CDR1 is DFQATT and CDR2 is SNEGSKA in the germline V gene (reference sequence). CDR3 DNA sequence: TGCAGTGCTCACAGGGGGGAGCAGTACTTC. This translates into CSAHRGEQYF.

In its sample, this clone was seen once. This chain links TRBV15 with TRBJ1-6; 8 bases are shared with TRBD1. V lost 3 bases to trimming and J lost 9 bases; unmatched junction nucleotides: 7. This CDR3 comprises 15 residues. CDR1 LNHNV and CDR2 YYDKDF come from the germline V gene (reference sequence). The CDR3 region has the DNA TGTGCCACCAGCAGGACAGGGGAAGGGGGTTCACCCCTCCACTTT. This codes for CATSRTGEGGSPLHF.

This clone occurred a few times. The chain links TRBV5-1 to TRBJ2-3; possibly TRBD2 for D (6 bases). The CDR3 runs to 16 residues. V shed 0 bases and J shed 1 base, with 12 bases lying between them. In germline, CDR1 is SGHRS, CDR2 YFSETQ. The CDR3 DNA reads TGCGCCAGCAGCTTGGACGGGAGATCGGGCACAGATACGCAGTATTTT. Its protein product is CASSLDGRSGTDTQYF.

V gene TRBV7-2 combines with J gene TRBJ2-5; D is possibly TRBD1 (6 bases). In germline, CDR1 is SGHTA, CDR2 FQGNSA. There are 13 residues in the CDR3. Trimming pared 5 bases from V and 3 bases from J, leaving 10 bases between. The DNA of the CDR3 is TGTGCCAGCAGCATCCACAGGGAAGAGACCCAGTACTTC. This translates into CASSIHREETQYF.

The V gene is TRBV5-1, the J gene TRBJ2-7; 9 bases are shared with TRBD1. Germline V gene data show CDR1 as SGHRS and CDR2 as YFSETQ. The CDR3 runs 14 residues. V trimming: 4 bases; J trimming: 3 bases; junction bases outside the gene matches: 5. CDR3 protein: CASSPDRGDYEQYF. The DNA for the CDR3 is TGCGCCAGCAGCCCCGACAGGGGGGACTACGAGCAGTACTTC.

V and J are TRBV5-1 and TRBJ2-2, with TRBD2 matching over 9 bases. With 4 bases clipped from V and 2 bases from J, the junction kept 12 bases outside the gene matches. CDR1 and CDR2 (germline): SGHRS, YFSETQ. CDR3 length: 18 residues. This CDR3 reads CASSHKTASGANTGELFF. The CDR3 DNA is TGCGCCAGCAGCCACAAGACCGCTAGCGGGGCTAACACCGGGGAGCTGTTTTTT.

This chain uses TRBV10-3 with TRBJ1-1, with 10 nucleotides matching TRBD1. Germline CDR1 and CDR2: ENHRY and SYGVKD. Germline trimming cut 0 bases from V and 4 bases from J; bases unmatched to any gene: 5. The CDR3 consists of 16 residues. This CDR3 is CAISESRGQGTTEAFF. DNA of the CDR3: TGTGCCATCAGTGAGTCGAGGGGACAGGGGACCACTGAAGCTTTCTTT.

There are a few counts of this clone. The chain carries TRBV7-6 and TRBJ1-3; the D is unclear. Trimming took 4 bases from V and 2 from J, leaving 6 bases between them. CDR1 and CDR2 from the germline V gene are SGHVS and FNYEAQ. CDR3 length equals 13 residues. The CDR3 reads CASSYTPGNTIYF. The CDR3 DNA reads TGTGCCAGCAGCTACACACCTGGAAACACCATATATTTT.

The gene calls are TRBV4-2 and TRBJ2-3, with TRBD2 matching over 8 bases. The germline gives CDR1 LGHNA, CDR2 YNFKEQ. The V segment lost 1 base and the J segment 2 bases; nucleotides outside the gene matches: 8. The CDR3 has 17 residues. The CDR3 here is CASSQGSTSGFTDTQYF. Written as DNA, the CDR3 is TGTGCCAGCAGCCAAGGATCCACTAGCGGTTTCACAGATACGCAGTATTTT.

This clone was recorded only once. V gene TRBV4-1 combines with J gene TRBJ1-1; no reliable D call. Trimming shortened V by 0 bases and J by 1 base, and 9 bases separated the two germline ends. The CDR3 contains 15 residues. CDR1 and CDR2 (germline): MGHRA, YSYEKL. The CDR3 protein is CASSQDRLGNTEAFF. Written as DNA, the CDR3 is TGCGCCAGCAGCCAAGATAGGCTAGGGAACACTGAAGCTTTCTTT.

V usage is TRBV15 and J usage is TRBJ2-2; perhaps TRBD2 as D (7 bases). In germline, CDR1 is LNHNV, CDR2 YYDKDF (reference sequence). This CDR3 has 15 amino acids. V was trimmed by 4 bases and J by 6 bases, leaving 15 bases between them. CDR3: CATSTARGGSGELFF. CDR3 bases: TGTGCCACCAGCACCGCAAGGGGGGGGTCCGGGGAGCTGTTTTTT.

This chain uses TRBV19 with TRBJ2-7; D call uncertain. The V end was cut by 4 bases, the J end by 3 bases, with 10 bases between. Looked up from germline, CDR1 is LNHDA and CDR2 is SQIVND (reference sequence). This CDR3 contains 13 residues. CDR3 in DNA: TGTGCCAGTAGTAGAACCGAGTTCTACGAGCAGTACTTC. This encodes CASSRTEFYEQYF.